Following are 6 T cell receptor beta chains from one sample sequenced in a study of blood T cell repertoires in COVID-19. Repertoires were generated with immunoSEQ multiplex PCR, while TCRdb's copy carries only in-frame clones and drops some. Of some 300,000 clones detected, nearly 90% appear once; the ten largest clones hold around 1%. Sequenced sample: PBMCs or T cells enriched from blood (not recorded which). The source is a woman aged 25 to 39 who had recovered from COVID-19.

The chain uses TRBV7-9 and TRBJ2-5, with 10 bases that match TRBD2. This CDR3 is 16 amino acids long. Unmatched junction bases numbered 6, after V lost 4 bases and J lost 1 base. Germline V gene lookup returns CDR1 SEHNR and CDR2 FQNEAQ (reference sequence). The CDR3 sequence is CASSSGLAAIQETQYF. The CDR3 DNA is TGTGCCAGCAGCTCCGGACTAGCGGCAATCCAAGAGACCCAGTACTTC.

The V call is TRBV27, the J call TRBJ2-7; 7 bases are a match to TRBD1. J gave up 12 bases and V 6 bases, and 8 bases lay outside the gene matches. CDR1 and CDR2 (germline): MNHEY, SMNVEV (reference sequence). This CDR3 has 11 amino acids. The CDR3 sequence: CASRTNRGLYF. CDR3 bases: TGTGCCAGCAGAACAAACAGGGGTTTGTACTTC.

The CDR3 DNA reads TGTGCCAGCAGCTTAGGGGACAGGGCCCTCTATGGCTACACCTTC. This codes for CASSLGDRALYGYTF. This chain uses TRBV7-8 with TRBJ1-2; 9 bases fit TRBD1. Germline CDR1 reads SGHVS; CDR2 reads FQNEAQ. The ends lost 1 base at V and 4 bases at J; junction bases unmatched: 4. The CDR3 covers 15 residues.

The chain has TRBV24-1 and TRBJ1-2, with 12 positions matching TRBD1. The CDR3 extends over 17 amino acids. V lost 4 bases and J lost 5; bases outside the gene matches: 10. CDR1 is KGHDR, CDR2 SFDVKD, per germline. CDR3 protein: CATSEHPGQGAGYGYTF. The CDR3 DNA reads TGTGCCACCAGTGAGCATCCGGGACAGGGGGCTGGTTATGGCTACACCTTC.

The rearrangement joins TRBV11-2 to TRBJ2-2; weak D call: TRBD2 (6 bases). There are 13 residues in the CDR3. Looked up from germline, CDR1 is SGHAT and CDR2 is FQNNGV. Trimming left V 7 bases short and J 4 bases short, with 10 bases between. The CDR3 loop reads CASILGGTGELFF. The CDR3 coding sequence is TGTGCCAGCATACTGGGGGGCACCGGGGAGCTGTTTTTT.

This chain uses TRBV7-8 with TRBJ2-1; TRBD2 aligns across 13 bases. V gave up 1 base and J gave up 2 bases; unmatched junction bases: 5. In germline, CDR1 is SGHVS, CDR2 FQNEAQ. The length of the CDR3 is 18 residues. CDR3 bases: TGTGCCAGCAGCTTAGTACTAGCGGGGGGGTCCGCCTACAATGAGCAGTTCTTC. It encodes CASSLVLAGGSAYNEQFF. Full variable domain (outside the CDR3, taken from reference TRBV7-8 and TRBJ2-1): GAGVSQSPRYKVAKRGQDVALRCDPISGHVSLFWYQQALGQGPEFLTYFQNEAQLDKSGLPSDRFFAERPEGSVSTLKIQRTQQEDSAVYLCASSLVLAGGSAYNEQFFGPGTRLTVL.